The clone carrying this T cell receptor (beta chain) was counted between two and nine times. Its specificity is not known. This record comes from a study of beta chain features in type 1 diabetes. Across the whole study: Healthy donors, compared against patients, showed similar age, gender and cell yields. Findings and caveats of the study: For patients and controls alike, PCR might favor shorter templates to the same degree. All four CD4+ subsets of Type 1 diabetes patients contained TCRB CDR3s that were moderately but significantly shorter.

Sequenced material consisted of expressed TCRB transcripts (all of the isolated RNA was reverse transcribed). Read counts averaged roughly 4 million for samples of naive, central memory and regulatory T cells. Generated by immunoSEQ multiplex PCR, the TCRdb table keeps only in-frame clones and is missing some. Of about 150,000 clones listed, around a tenth are singletons. The CDR3 sequence is 15 residues long. Germline V lookup: CDR1 MDHEN, CDR2 SYDVKM. The V segment lost 6 bases and the J segment 2 bases; nucleotides outside the gene matches: 6. The genes are TRBV28 and TRBJ2-5, with 10 positions matching TRBD1. The clonotype was recovered from a man aged 30 to 39 with type 1 diabetes. The sample consisted of central memory CD4+ T cells from blood. This chain's CDR3 is CASRPGQGVQETQYF. The CDR3 coding sequence is TGTGCCAGCAGACCCGGACAGGGGGTACAAGAGACCCAGTACTTC.